This T cell receptor (beta chain) was found in a study of CD4 T cells in relation to SARS-CoV-2 and coronaviruses. The wider study: Median patient age was around 40 years, spanning 21 to 72 years.

Here immunoSEQ multiplex PCR was the method, and the copy in TCRdb shows in-frame clones only, minus some. The table records 38,000 or so clones, roughly 73% of them present only once. As regards this clone: Its target is unknown.

The CDR3 has 10 amino acids. V shed 8 bases and J shed 1 base, with 3 bases lying between them. The germline V gene encodes CDR1 DFQATT and CDR2 SNEGSKA (reference sequence). The TCR was taken from an adult with COVID-19. Sequencing input: memory CD4+ T cells from PBMCs, cultured in vitro. J is TRBJ2-1 and V is TRBV20-1; D gene uncertain. Written as DNA, the CDR3 is TGCAGTACTTCCTACAATGAGCAGTTCTTC. It specifies CSTSYNEQFF.